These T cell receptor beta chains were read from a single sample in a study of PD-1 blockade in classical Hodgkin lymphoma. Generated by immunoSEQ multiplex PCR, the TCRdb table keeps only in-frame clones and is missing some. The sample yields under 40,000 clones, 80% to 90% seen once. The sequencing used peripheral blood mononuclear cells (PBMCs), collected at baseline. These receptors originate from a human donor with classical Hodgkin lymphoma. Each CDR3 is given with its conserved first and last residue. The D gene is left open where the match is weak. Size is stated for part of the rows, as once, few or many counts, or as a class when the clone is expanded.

CDR3 protein: CASRLTALNTEAFF
CDR3 DNA: TGTGCCAGCAGGCTGACAGCCTTGAACACTGAAGCTTTCTTT
V gene: TRBV6-1
clone size: -
J gene: TRBJ1-1
D gene: -

CDR3 protein: CASSYSDGSGANVLTF
CDR3 DNA: TGTGCCAGCAGTTACTCGGACGGCTCTGGGGCCAACGTCCTGACTTTC
V gene: TRBV6-6
clone size: -
J gene: TRBJ2-6
D gene: -

CDR3 protein: CASSGGNTEAFF
CDR3 DNA: TGCGCCAGCAGCGGAGGGAACACTGAAGCTTTCTTT
V gene: TRBV4-3
clone size: -
J gene: TRBJ1-1
D gene: -

CDR3 protein: CASSSDSGDYGYTF
CDR3 DNA: TGTGCCAGCAGTTCCGACAGCGGGGACTATGGCTACACCTTC
V gene: TRBV28
clone size: -
J gene: TRBJ1-2
D gene: -

CDR3 protein: CASSPGFSTNYGYTF
CDR3 DNA: TGTGCCAGCAGTCCAGGATTCTCCACGAACTATGGCTACACCTTC
V gene: TRBV28
clone size: once
J gene: TRBJ1-2
D gene: -

CDR3 protein: CASSRPGQGRTGELFF
CDR3 DNA: TGTGCCAGCAGCCGCCCGGGACAGGGAAGGACCGGGGAGCTGTTTTTT
V gene: TRBV4-2
clone size: -
J gene: TRBJ2-2
D gene: TRBD1

CDR3 protein: CASSLRSDANTEAFF
CDR3 DNA: TGTGCCAGCAGCCTACGGAGTGACGCGAACACTGAAGCTTTCTTT
V gene: TRBV7-6
clone size: -
J gene: TRBJ1-1
D gene: -

CDR3 protein: CASSPQRASYNSPLHF
CDR3 DNA: TGTGCCAGCTCACCACAAAGGGCTTCCTATAATTCACCCCTCCACTTT
V gene: TRBV18
clone size: -
J gene: TRBJ1-6
D gene: -

CDR3 protein: CASSQTVDQPQHF
CDR3 DNA: TGTGCCAGCAGCCAGACCGTTGATCAGCCCCAGCATTTT
V gene: TRBV14
clone size: -
J gene: TRBJ1-5
D gene: -

CDR3 protein: CASSFPGRRQQHSGNTIYF
CDR3 DNA: TGTGCCAGCAGCTTCCCGGGACGGAGACAGCAACACTCTGGAAACACCATATATTTT
V gene: TRBV7-6
clone size: once
J gene: TRBJ1-3
D gene: -

CDR3 protein: CASTQLGVDTEAFF
CDR3 DNA: TGCGCCAGCACCCAACTGGGGGTCGACACTGAAGCTTTCTTT
V gene: TRBV5-1
clone size: -
J gene: TRBJ1-1
D gene: -

CDR3 protein: CASKITPTGDYEQFF
CDR3 DNA: TGTGCCAGTAAAATAACACCGACAGGGGACTATGAGCAGTTCTTC
V gene: TRBV19
clone size: -
J gene: TRBJ2-1
D gene: TRBD1

CDR3 protein: CASSLRQEAYEQYF
CDR3 DNA: TGTGCCAGCAGTTTGAGACAGGAGGCCTACGAGCAGTACTTC
V gene: TRBV6-6
clone size: -
J gene: TRBJ2-7
D gene: -

CDR3 protein: CASSLVEGHYGYTF
CDR3 DNA: TGTGCCAGCAGTTTGGTGGAGGGCCACTATGGCTACACCTTC
V gene: TRBV28
clone size: few
J gene: TRBJ1-2
D gene: -

CDR3 protein: CASSLGSYEQYF
CDR3 DNA: TGTGCCAGCAGCTTAGGATCCTACGAGCAGTACTTC
V gene: TRBV11-2
clone size: medium-sized
J gene: TRBJ2-7
D gene: -

CDR3 protein: CASSLAIDSQEAFF
CDR3 DNA: TGTGCCAGCAGCTTAGCGATTGACAGCCAAGAAGCTTTCTTT
V gene: TRBV7-2
clone size: -
J gene: TRBJ1-1
D gene: -

CDR3 protein: CASSSTGVISDTQYF
CDR3 DNA: TGTGCCAGCAGCTCCACGGGCGTTATCTCAGATACGCAGTATTTT
V gene: TRBV7-2
clone size: -
J gene: TRBJ2-3
D gene: -

CDR3 protein: CATSRDGNTQYF
CDR3 DNA: TGTGCCACCAGCAGAGATGGAAATACGCAGTATTTT
V gene: TRBV15
clone size: -
J gene: TRBJ2-3
D gene: -

CDR3 protein: CASSSIGGASHYYEQYF
CDR3 DNA: TGTGCCAGCAGTTCTATCGGAGGGGCCTCACATTACTACGAGCAGTACTTC
V gene: TRBV27
clone size: -
J gene: TRBJ2-7
D gene: -

CDR3 protein: CATPRGPSRDSPLHF
CDR3 DNA: TGTGCCACCCCGCGGGGGCCGAGCCGAGATTCACCCCTCCACTTT
V gene: TRBV30
clone size: once
J gene: TRBJ1-6
D gene: -

CDR3 protein: CAISEDSGGYEQYF
CDR3 DNA: TGTGCCATCAGTGAGGATAGCGGAGGCTACGAGCAGTACTTC
V gene: TRBV10-3
clone size: -
J gene: TRBJ2-7
D gene: -

CDR3 protein: CASSIDPGTIYF
CDR3 DNA: TGTGCCAGTAGTATAGATCCGGGGACCATATATTTT
V gene: TRBV19
clone size: medium-sized
J gene: TRBJ1-3
D gene: -

CDR3 protein: CASSFGGAPNYGYTF
CDR3 DNA: TGTGCCAGCAGTTTCGGCGGGGCTCCTAACTATGGCTACACCTTC
V gene: TRBV28
clone size: -
J gene: TRBJ1-2
D gene: -

CDR3 protein: CASGRGPTPNEQFF
CDR3 DNA: TGTGCCAGCGGACGGGGGCCCACCCCGAATGAGCAGTTCTTC
V gene: TRBV6-5
clone size: -
J gene: TRBJ2-1
D gene: -